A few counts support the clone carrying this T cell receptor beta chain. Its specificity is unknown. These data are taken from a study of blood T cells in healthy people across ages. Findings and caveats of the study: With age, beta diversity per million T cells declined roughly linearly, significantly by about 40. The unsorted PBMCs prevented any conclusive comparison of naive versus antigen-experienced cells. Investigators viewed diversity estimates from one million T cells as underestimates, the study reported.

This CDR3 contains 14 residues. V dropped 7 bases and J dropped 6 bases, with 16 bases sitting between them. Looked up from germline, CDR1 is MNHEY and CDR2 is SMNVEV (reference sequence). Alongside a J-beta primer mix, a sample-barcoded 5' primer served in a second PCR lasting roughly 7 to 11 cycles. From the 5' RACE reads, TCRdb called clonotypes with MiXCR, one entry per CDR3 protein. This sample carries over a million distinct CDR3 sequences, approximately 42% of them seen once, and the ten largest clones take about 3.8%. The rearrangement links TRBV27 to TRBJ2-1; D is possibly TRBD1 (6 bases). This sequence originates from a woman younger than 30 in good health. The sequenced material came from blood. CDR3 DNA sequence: TGTGCCAGCACCCGTCTGGGGACACTCAATGAGCAGTTCTTC. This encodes CASTRLGTLNEQFF.